A single sample gave rise to the 23 T cell receptor beta chains below, sequenced in a study of blood T cell repertoires in COVID-19. TCRdb's table, derived via immunoSEQ multiplex PCR, lists solely in-frame clones and lacks some. The table includes 250,000 or so clones, 80% to 85% detected once. The sequenced sample consisted of peripheral blood. Receptors originate from a man aged 55-75 years with acute or convalescent COVID-19.

This chain links TRBV7-2 with TRBJ2-7, with 9 positions matching TRBD2. Germline trimming cut 2 bases from V and 6 bases from J; bases unmatched to any gene: 8. Looked up from germline, CDR1 is SGHTA and CDR2 is FQGNSA. The CDR3 loop spans 15 amino acids. CDR3 in DNA: TGTGCCAGCAGCTTATTTAGCGGGAGTGTCGGCGAGCAGTACTTC. Residues: CASSLFSGSVGEQYF.

V gene TRBV7-9 combines with J gene TRBJ2-7, with a weak D call TRBD1 (6 bases). Germline V CDR1 and CDR2: SEHNR, FQNEAQ (reference sequence). The ends were cut back, 5 bases at V and 2 bases at J, with 10 bases in the middle. The CDR3 runs to 13 residues. The CDR3 here is CASSKGVTYEQYF. DNA of the CDR3: TGTGCCAGCAGCAAGGGGGTGACCTACGAGCAGTACTTC.

J is TRBJ2-3 and V is TRBV7-9; 8 bases match TRBD2. After removal of 4 bases from V and 4 bases from J, the junction contained 13 bases not matched to a gene. Germline CDR1 SEHNR, CDR2 FQNEAQ (reference sequence). This CDR3 has 17 amino acids. CDR3 DNA: TGTGCCAGCAGCTCGCCGGGACTAGGACGGAGGCCAGATACGCAGTATTTT. Amino acid sequence: CASSSPGLGRRPDTQYF.

The chain links TRBV19 to TRBJ2-3; no clear D gene. Germline lookup yields CDR1 LNHDA and CDR2 SQIVND (reference sequence). Deletions cut 3 bases from V and 0 bases from J, with 13 bases between. This CDR3 region has 16 residues. CDR3 nucleotide sequence: TGTGCCAGTAGTATTCGCCGAAGCTATAGCACAGATACGCAGTATTTT. Translated, it gives CASSIRRSYSTDTQYF.

The chain has TRBV3-1 (or the pseudogene TRBV3-2) and TRBJ2-7; TRBD1 matches 10 bases. The V segment lost 8 bases and the J segment 1 base; nucleotides outside the gene matches: 5. The CDR3 has 14 amino acids. Germline V lookup: CDR1 LGHDT, CDR2 YNNKEL (reference sequence). The DNA for the CDR3 is TGTGCCAGCGCCCCGGGACAGGGGTCCTACGAGCAGTACTTC. This translates into CASAPGQGSYEQYF.

A few counts support this clone. The chain has TRBV19 and TRBJ2-7, with 14 bases lining up with TRBD2. The germline CDR1 and CDR2 sequences are LNHDA and SQIVND (reference sequence). CDR3 length: 15 amino acids. The ends lost 5 bases at V and 5 bases at J; junction bases unmatched: 5. The CDR3 nucleotides read TGTGCCAGTAGTTACAGGACTAGCGGGGGGCACGAGCAGTACTTC. It encodes CASSYRTSGGHEQYF.

This chain connects TRBV18 to TRBJ2-1; 13 bases agree with TRBD2. CDR1 is KGHSH and CDR2 is LQKENI in the germline V gene. The CDR3 has 15 amino acids. V gave up 2 bases and J gave up 6 bases; unmatched junction bases: 1. CDR3 sequence reads: CASSPTSGRANEQFF. Here the CDR3 DNA reads TGTGCCAGCTCACCAACTAGCGGGAGGGCCAATGAGCAGTTCTTC.

J is TRBJ2-7 and V is TRBV10-3; maybe TRBD1 (6 bases). Germline CDR1 and CDR2: ENHRY and SYGVKD. The CDR3 is 13 residues long. V lost 0 bases and J lost 5, with 8 bases in between. The CDR3 sequence is CAISESRGHEQYF. Here the CDR3 DNA reads TGTGCCATCAGTGAGTCCAGGGGCCACGAGCAGTACTTC.

The rearrangement links TRBV4-1 to TRBJ1-2, with TRBD1 matching 8 bases. Trimming took 1 base from V and 4 from J; bases not matched to a gene: 5. Germline CDR1 is MGHRA and CDR2 is YSYEKL. CDR3 length: 15 residues. This CDR3 reads CASSQGQGRGYGYTF. As DNA, the CDR3 is TGCGCCAGCAGCCAAGGACAGGGGCGAGGCTATGGCTACACCTTC.

The chain joins TRBV6-2 or TRBV6-3 to TRBJ1-6, with TRBD1 matching over 7 bases. This CDR3 region has 15 residues. Germline V gives CDR1 MNHEY, CDR2 SVGEGT. The V gene end was trimmed by 6 bases and the J gene end by 6 bases; junction bases not matched to a gene: 8. The CDR3 region is CASSDRDRINSPLHF. CDR3 DNA sequence: TGTGCCAGCAGCGATCGGGACAGAATTAATTCACCCCTCCACTTT.

This chain uses TRBV28 with TRBJ2-5; D might be TRBD1 (5 bases). Germline loops: CDR1 MDHEN, CDR2 SYDVKM. Deletions cut 2 bases from V and 5 bases from J, with 18 bases between. CDR3 size: 16 residues. The DNA for the CDR3 is TGTGCCAGCAGTTTAAACCTGGCAGGGCTAAGGGAGACCCAGTACTTC. The encoded protein is CASSLNLAGLRETQYF. Based on the CDR3 plus reference TRBV28 and TRBJ2-5, the full variable domain is DVKVTQSSRYLVKRTGEKVFLECVQDMDHENMFWYRQDPGLGLRLIYFSYDVKMKEKGDIPEGYSVSREKKERFSLILESASTNQTSMYLCASSLNLAGLRETQYFGPGTRLLVL.

The J gene is TRBJ1-1, the V gene TRBV9, with TRBD1 as a possible D gene (5 bases). The CDR3 covers 14 residues. Trimming took 4 bases from V and 1 from J, leaving 11 bases between them. Germline CDR1 is SGDLS and CDR2 is YYNGEE. For the CDR3, the DNA is TGTGCCAGCAGCCGGCAGGGCGGGAACACTGAAGCTTTCTTT. This translates into CASSRQGGNTEAFF.

The chain joins TRBV12-5 to TRBJ2-1; possibly TRBD1 for D (6 bases). Trimming took 0 bases from V and 5 from J, leaving 14 bases between them. Germline CDR1 is LGHNT and CDR2 is FRNRAP. This CDR3 is built from 16 residues. CDR3 in amino acids: CASGLVIQGPNNEQFF. In DNA, the CDR3 is TGTGCTAGTGGTTTGGTAATACAGGGACCGAACAATGAGCAGTTCTTC.

This chain connects TRBV30 to TRBJ2-6; D may be TRBD1 (6 bases). This CDR3 spans 20 amino acids. Germline-derived CDR1 and CDR2 are GTSNPN and SVGIG (reference sequence). Trimming left V 2 bases short and J 0 bases short, with 23 bases between. CDR3 sequence: CAWSLPGALTVFSGANVLTF. In DNA form, the CDR3 reads TGTGCCTGGAGTCTCCCAGGGGCCTTAACTGTCTTCTCTGGGGCCAACGTCCTGACTTTC.

This chain links TRBV29-1 with TRBJ2-3; TRBD2 matches at 9 bases. V was pared by 6 bases and J by 0 bases, with 7 bases of the junction left unmatched. Germline CDR1 is SQVTM and CDR2 is ANQGSEA. CDR3 length: 15 residues. This CDR3 reads CSVGLTSGSTDTQYF. CDR3 DNA: TGCAGCGTGGGGCTTACTAGCGGGAGCACAGATACGCAGTATTTT.

This chain links TRBV2 with TRBJ1-3; 7 nucleotides align to TRBD1. The CDR3 runs to 15 residues. Looked up from germline, CDR1 is SNHLY and CDR2 is FYNNEI. The J segment lost 0 bases and the V segment lost 6 bases, leaving 5 bases of the junction unmatched. The CDR3 loop reads CASRQGTASGNTIYF. CDR3 bases: TGTGCCAGCAGACAAGGGACAGCCTCTGGAAACACCATATATTTT.

The chain is built from TRBV29-1 and TRBJ2-7; the match to TRBD1 covers 7 bases. J lost 2 bases, V lost 4 bases, and 5 bases had no gene match. From germline, CDR1 is SQVTM and CDR2 ANQGSEA. CDR3 size: 13 residues. CDR3 nucleotide sequence: TGCAGCGTTGGAGAAACAGGGGCCTACGAGCAGTACTTC. Residues: CSVGETGAYEQYF.

This chain uses TRBV6-5 with TRBJ2-1, with D perhaps matching TRBD1 (6 bases). Germline V lookup: CDR1 MNHEY, CDR2 SVGAGI. Trimming cost V 6 bases and J 1 base, with 13 bases left between them. The CDR3 consists of 15 residues. The CDR3 DNA follows: TGTGCCAGCAGACTTGAACAGGGTTCCTACAATGAGCAGTTCTTC. Its protein product is CASRLEQGSYNEQFF.

To note about this clone: Other nucleotide sequences from this sample produce the same CDR3. V gene TRBV3-1 (or the pseudogene TRBV3-2) combines with J gene TRBJ2-1; TRBD2 agrees at 7 bases. The trim removed 1 base at V and 2 bases at J, leaving 2 bases unmatched. The germline V gene has CDR1 LGHDT and CDR2 YNNKEL (reference sequence). This CDR3 region has 15 residues. CDR3 DNA sequence: TGTGCCAGCAGCCAAGTAGCGGGTACCTACAATGAGCAGTTCTTC. Its translation: CASSQVAGTYNEQFF.

The rearrangement joins TRBV3-1 (or the pseudogene TRBV3-2) to TRBJ2-7, with TRBD2 as a possible D gene (7 bases). Germline loops: CDR1 LGHDT, CDR2 YNNKEL (reference sequence). V dropped 2 bases and J dropped 6 bases, with 11 bases sitting between them. The CDR3 extends over 13 amino acids. The CDR3 spells CASSQREGGEQYF. The CDR3, as DNA: TGTGCCAGCAGCCAAAGGGAGGGGGGCGAGCAGTACTTC.

The CDR3 bases are TGTGCCAGCACTTCCGGGACAGGGGCGTTTTCTGGTGGCTACACCTTC. It encodes CASTSGTGAFSGGYTF. V and J are TRBV5-5 and TRBJ1-2; 10 bases agree with TRBD1. V lost 6 bases, J lost 7 bases, and 15 bases stayed unmatched. The CDR3 consists of 16 residues. CDR1 and CDR2 (germline): SGHKS, YYEKEE (reference sequence).

As concerns this clone: The sample carries other DNA sequences with the same CDR3. J is TRBJ1-5 and V is TRBV18; D gene ambiguous. The CDR3 has 13 amino acids. Trimming shortened V by 3 bases and J by 2 bases, and 5 bases separated the two germline ends. The germline CDR1 and CDR2 sequences are KGHSH and LQKENI. The CDR3 DNA reads TGTGCCAGCTCACCCGCGGGCAATCAGCCCCAGCATTTT. Translated, it gives CASSPAGNQPQHF.

The chain has TRBV9 and TRBJ2-6, with 9 bases matching TRBD2. J gave up 3 bases and V 4 bases, and 14 bases lay outside the gene matches. This CDR3 region has 19 residues. Germline assignment: CDR1 SGDLS and CDR2 YYNGEE. CDR3 DNA sequence: TGTGCCAGCAGCCCAACGAGGGTGGCGGGGGGGCTTGGGGCCAACGTCCTGACTTTC. This codes for CASSPTRVAGGLGANVLTF.